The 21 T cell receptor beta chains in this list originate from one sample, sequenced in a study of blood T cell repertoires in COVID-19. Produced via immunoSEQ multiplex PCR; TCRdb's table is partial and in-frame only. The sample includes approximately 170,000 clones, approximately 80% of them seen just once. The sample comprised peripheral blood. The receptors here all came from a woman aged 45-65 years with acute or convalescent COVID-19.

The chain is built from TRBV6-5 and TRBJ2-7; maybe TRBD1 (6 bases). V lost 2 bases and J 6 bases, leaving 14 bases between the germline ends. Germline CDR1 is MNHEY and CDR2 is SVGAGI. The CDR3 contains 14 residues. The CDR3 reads CASSYTEGQREQYF. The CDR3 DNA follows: TGTGCCAGCAGTTACACCGAGGGACAACGCGAGCAGTACTTC.

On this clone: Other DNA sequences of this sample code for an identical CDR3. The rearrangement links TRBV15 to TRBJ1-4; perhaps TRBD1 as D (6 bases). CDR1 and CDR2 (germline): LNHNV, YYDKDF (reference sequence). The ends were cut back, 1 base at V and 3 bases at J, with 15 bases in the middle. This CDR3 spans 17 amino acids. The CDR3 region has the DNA TGTGCCACCAGCAGAGTGGGGAGGGGGGATGCTAATGAAAAACTGTTTTTT. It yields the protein CATSRVGRGDANEKLFF.

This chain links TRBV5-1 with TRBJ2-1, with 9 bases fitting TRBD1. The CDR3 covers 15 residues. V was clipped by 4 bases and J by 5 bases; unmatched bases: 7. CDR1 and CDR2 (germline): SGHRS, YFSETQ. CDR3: CASSPLRQGDNEQFF. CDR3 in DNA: TGCGCCAGCAGCCCGCTACGACAGGGGGACAATGAGCAGTTCTTC.

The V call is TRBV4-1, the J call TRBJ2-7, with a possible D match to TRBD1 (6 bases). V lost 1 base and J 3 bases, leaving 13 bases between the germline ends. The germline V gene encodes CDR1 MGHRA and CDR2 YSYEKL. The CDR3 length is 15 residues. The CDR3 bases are TGCGCCAGCAGCCAAGTATCCGGACAGCTCTACGAGCAGTACTTC. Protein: CASSQVSGQLYEQYF.

The CDR3 DNA reads as TGTGCCAGCTCACGGACTAGCGGGAGTACCTATGAGCAGTTCTTC. Protein sequence: CASSRTSGSTYEQFF. The chain carries TRBV18 and TRBJ2-1, with TRBD2 matching over 13 bases. The CDR3 runs 15 residues. The germline V gene has CDR1 KGHSH and CDR2 LQKENI. V lost 4 bases to trimming and J lost 8 bases; unmatched junction nucleotides: 5. The full variable domain, with the rest looked up from reference TRBV18 and TRBJ2-1, is NAGVMQNPRHLVRRRGQEARLRCSPMKGHSHVYWYRQLPEEGLKFMVYLQKENIIDESGMPKERFSAEFPKEGPSILRIQQVVRGDSAAYFCASSRTSGSTYEQFFGPGTRLTVL.

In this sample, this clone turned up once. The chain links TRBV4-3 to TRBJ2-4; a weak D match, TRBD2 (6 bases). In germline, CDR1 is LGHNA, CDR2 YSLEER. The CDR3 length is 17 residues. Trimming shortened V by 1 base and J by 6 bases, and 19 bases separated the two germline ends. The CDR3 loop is CASSQGVGSDRTNIQYF. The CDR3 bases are TGCGCCAGCAGCCAAGGTGTCGGGAGCGATAGAACAAACATTCAGTACTTC.

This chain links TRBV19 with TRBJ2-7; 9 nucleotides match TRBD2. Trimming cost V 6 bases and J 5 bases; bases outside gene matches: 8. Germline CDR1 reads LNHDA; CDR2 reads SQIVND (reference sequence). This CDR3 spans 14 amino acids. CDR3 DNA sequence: TGTGCCAGTAGCCCAGCTAGCGGGATCAACGAGCAGTACTTC. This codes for CASSPASGINEQYF.

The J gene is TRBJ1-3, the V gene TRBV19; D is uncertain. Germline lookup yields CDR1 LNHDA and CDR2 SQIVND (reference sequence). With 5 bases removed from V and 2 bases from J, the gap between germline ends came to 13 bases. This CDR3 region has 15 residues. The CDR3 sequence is CASSVSRGPGNTIYF. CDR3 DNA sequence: TGTGCCAGTAGTGTTTCGAGAGGCCCTGGAAACACCATATATTTT.

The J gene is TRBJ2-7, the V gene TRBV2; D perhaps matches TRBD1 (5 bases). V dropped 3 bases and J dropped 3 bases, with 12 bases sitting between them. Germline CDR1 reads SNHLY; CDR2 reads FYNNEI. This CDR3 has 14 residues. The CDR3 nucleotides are TGTGCCAGCAGTGAGGACACCCGTCTCTACGAGCAGTACTTC. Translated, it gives CASSEDTRLYEQYF. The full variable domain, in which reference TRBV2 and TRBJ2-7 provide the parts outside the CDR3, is EPEVTQTPSHQVTQMGQEVILRCVPISNHLYFYWYRQILGQKVEFLVSFYNNEISEKSEIFDDQFSVERPDGSNFTLKIRSTKLEDSAMYFCASSEDTRLYEQYFGPGTRLTVT.

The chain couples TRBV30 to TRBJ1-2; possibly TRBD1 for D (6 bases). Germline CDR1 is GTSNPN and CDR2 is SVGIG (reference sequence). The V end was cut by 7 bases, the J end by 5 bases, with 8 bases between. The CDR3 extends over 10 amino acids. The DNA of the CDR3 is TGTGCCTCCGGGACATATGGCTACACCTTC. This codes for CASGTYGYTF.

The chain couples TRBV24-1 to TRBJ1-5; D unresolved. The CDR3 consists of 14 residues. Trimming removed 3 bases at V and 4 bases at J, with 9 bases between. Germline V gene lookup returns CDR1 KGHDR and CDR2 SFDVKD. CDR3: CATSDRLVNQPQHF. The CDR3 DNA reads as TGTGCCACCAGTGATCGACTTGTAAATCAGCCCCAGCATTTT.

CDR3 DNA sequence: TGTGCCAGCAGCCCCCACAGGGGAAGCGTGGACGAGCAGTACTTC. Translated: CASSPHRGSVDEQYF. This chain links TRBV9 with TRBJ2-7, with 7 bases identical to TRBD1. Germline lookup yields CDR1 SGDLS and CDR2 YYNGEE. The CDR3 covers 15 residues. V lost 4 bases to trimming and J lost 5 bases; unmatched junction nucleotides: 12.

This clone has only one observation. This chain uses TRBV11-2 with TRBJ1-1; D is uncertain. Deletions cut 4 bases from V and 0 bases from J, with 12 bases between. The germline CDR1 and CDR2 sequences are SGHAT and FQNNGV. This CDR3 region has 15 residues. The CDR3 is CASSSWTGMNTEAFF. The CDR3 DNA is TGTGCCAGCAGCTCCTGGACGGGAATGAACACTGAAGCTTTCTTT.

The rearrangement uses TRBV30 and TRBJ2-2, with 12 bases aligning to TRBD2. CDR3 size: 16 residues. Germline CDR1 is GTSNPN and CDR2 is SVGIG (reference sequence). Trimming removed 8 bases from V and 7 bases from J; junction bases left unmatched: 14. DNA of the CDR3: TGTGCCGGTATGACTAGCGGGAGCCTCCGAGTCGGGGAGCTGTTTTTT. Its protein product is CAGMTSGSLRVGELFF.

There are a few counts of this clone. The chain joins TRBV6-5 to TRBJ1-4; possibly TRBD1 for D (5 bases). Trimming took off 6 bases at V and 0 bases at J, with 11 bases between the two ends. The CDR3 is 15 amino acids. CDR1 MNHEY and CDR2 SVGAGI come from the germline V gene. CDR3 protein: CASRAWGATNEKLFF. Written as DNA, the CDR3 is TGTGCCAGCAGGGCATGGGGGGCAACTAATGAAAAACTGTTTTTT.

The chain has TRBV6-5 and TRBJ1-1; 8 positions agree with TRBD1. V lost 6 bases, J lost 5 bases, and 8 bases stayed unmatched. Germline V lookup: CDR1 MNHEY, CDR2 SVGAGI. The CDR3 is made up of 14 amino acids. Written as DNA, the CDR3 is TGTGCCAGCAGGAAGGGGACAGGAGGGACTGAAGCTTTCTTT. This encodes CASRKGTGGTEAFF.

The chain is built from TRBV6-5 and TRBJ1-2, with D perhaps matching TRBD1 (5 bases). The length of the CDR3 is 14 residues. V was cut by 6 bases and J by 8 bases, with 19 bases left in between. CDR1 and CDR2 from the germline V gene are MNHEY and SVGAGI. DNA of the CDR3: TGTGCCAGCAGCGCCGACGGGGGAATAGGAGGCTACACCTTC. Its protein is CASSADGGIGGYTF.

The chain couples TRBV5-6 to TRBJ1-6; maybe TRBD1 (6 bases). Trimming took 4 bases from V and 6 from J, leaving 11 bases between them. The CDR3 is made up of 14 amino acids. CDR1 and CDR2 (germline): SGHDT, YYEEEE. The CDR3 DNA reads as TGTGCCAGCAGCCGGACAGAATCTAATTCACCCCTCCACTTT. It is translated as CASSRTESNSPLHF. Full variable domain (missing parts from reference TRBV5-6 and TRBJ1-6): DAGVTQSPTHLIKTRGQQVTLRCSPKSGHDTVSWYQQALGQGPQFIFQYYEEEERQRGNFPDRFSGHQFPNYSSELNVNALLLGDSALYLCASSRTESNSPLHFGNGTRLTVT.

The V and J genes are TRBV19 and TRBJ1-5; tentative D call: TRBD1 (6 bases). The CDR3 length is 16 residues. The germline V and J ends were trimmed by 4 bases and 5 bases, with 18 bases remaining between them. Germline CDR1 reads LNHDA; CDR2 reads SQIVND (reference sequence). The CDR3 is CASSTTGTARDQPQHF. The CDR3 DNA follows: TGTGCCAGTAGTACTACAGGGACCGCGAGGGATCAGCCCCAGCATTTT.

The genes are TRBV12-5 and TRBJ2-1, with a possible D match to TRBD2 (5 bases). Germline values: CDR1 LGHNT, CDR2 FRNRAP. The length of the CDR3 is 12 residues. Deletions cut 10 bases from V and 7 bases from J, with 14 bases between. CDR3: CATSAPGNEQFF. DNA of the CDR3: TGTGCTACATCGGCCCCGGGGAATGAGCAGTTCTTC.

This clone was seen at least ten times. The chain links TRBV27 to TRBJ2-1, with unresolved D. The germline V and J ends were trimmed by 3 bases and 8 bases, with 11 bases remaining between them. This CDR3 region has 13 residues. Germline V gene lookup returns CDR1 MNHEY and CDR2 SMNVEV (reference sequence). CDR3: CASSLVSPDEQFF. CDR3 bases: TGTGCCAGCAGTTTGGTCTCTCCGGATGAGCAGTTCTTC.